One and the same sample provided the 20 T cell receptor beta chains below, sequenced in a study of CD8+ T cells in alopecia areata. TCR sequencing used cDNA made by reverse transcription of extracted RNA. Profiled with immunoSEQ multiplex PCR; TCRdb holds only in-frame clones, not every one. This table has over 150,000 clones, more than 60% appearing once. The material was CD4+ T cells sorted from blood, obtained at week 0. These TCRs come from a human donor with alopecia areata.

In its sample, this clone was seen once. The V gene is TRBV11-2, the J gene TRBJ2-1, with TRBD2 as a possible D gene (7 bases). The CDR3 consists of 16 residues. V was pared by 3 bases and J by 6 bases, with 18 bases between. Per the germline V gene, CDR1 is SGHAT and CDR2 is FQNNGV. The CDR3 loop reads CASSFAPGGGFNEQFF. Written as DNA, the CDR3 is TGTGCCAGCAGCTTCGCTCCTGGCGGGGGCTTCAATGAGCAGTTCTTC. Combining the CDR3 with reference TRBV11-2 and TRBJ2-1 gives the whole variable domain EAGVAQSPRYKIIEKRQSVAFWCNPISGHATLYWYQQILGQGPKLLIQFQNNGVVDDSQLPKDRFSAERLKGVDSTLKIQPAKLEDSAVYLCASSFAPGGGFNEQFFGPGTRLTVL.

This rearrangement joins TRBV5-1 to TRBJ2-7; a possible D gene is TRBD2 (6 bases). Trimming removed 4 bases from V and 0 bases from J, with 11 bases in between. Germline loops: CDR1 SGHRS, CDR2 YFSETQ. This CDR3 contains 14 residues. The CDR3 protein is CASSLDGSSYEQYF. The CDR3, as DNA: TGCGCCAGCAGCCTGGACGGGAGCTCCTACGAGCAGTACTTC.

A remark on this clone: A junction end diverges from the germline sequence, so it may reflect a read error. This chain links TRBV5-1 with TRBJ1-5, with D possibly matching TRBD1 (6 bases). This CDR3 is built from 14 residues. Germline V gene lookup returns CDR1 SGHRS and CDR2 YFSETQ. This CDR3 is CASSLPGENQPQHF. CDR3 nucleotide sequence: TGTGCCAGCAGCTTACCAGGGGAAAATCAGCCCCAGCATTTT.

V gene TRBV7-2 combines with J gene TRBJ2-6; D remains unclear. Trimming left V 3 bases short and J 0 bases short, with 9 bases between. This CDR3 is 16 amino acids long. The germline gives CDR1 SGHTA, CDR2 FQGNSA. The CDR3 region is CASSFDRVSGANVLTF. CDR3 bases: TGTGCCAGCAGCTTCGACCGAGTCTCTGGGGCCAACGTCCTGACTTTC. The full variable domain, its missing parts supplied by reference TRBV7-2 and TRBJ2-6, is GAGVSQSPSNKVTEKGKDVELRCDPISGHTALYWYRQSLGQGLEFLIYFQGNSAPDKSGLPSDRFSAERTGGSVSTLTIQRTQQEDSAVYLCASSFDRVSGANVLTFGAGSRLTVL.

The J gene is TRBJ2-5, the V gene TRBV30, with 11 nucleotides matching TRBD1. The germline V gene encodes CDR1 GTSNPN and CDR2 SVGIG (reference sequence). The CDR3 runs 13 residues. V was clipped by 5 bases and J by 5 bases; unmatched bases: 4. In DNA form, the CDR3 reads TGTGCCTGGGGGACAGGGGGTAGGGAGACCCAGTACTTC. Its translation: CAWGTGGRETQYF. The whole variable domain, filled in from reference TRBV30 and TRBJ2-5, reads SQTIHQWPATLVQPVGSPLSLECTVEGTSNPNLYWYRQAAGRGLQLLFYSVGIGQISSEVPQNLSASRPQDRQFILSSKKLLLSDSGFYLCAWGTGGRETQYFGPGTRLLVL.

The gene calls are TRBV7-8 and TRBJ1-5; a possible D gene is TRBD1 (5 bases). This CDR3 has 15 residues. CDR1 SGHVS and CDR2 FQNEAQ come from the germline V gene. With 5 bases removed from V and 4 bases from J, the gap between germline ends came to 15 bases. The DNA for the CDR3 is TGTGCCAGCAGCCGCGCCGGGACTGATAATCAGCCCCAGCATTTT. Residues: CASSRAGTDNQPQHF.

The genes are TRBV9 and TRBJ2-5, with D possibly TRBD2 on 6 matching bases. Germline V CDR1 and CDR2: SGDLS, YYNGEE. Trimming left V 4 bases short and J 4 bases short, with 14 bases between. The CDR3 is 14 amino acids. In DNA form, the CDR3 reads TGTGCCAGCAGCACCGGAGGGCGGGGAGAGACCCAGTACTTC. Amino acids: CASSTGGRGETQYF.

This clone has only one observation. The chain has TRBV9 and TRBJ1-4, with D unclear. The CDR3 contains 15 residues. V was cut by 3 bases and J by 3 bases, with 12 bases left in between. Germline loops: CDR1 SGDLS, CDR2 YYNGEE. The CDR3 DNA reads as TGTGCCAGCAGCGCCCGCGGCAGCCCTAATGAAAAACTGTTTTTT. This codes for CASSARGSPNEKLFF.

The rearrangement uses TRBV13 and TRBJ1-6; unclear D gene. This CDR3 is 15 amino acids long. Germline CDR1 is PRHDT and CDR2 is FYEKMQ (reference sequence). Trimming cost V 4 bases and J 9 bases, with 16 bases left between them. CDR3 amino acids: CASSSSRSPGSPLHF. CDR3 sequence (DNA): TGTGCCAGCAGCTCCTCCAGGTCACCCGGTTCACCCCTCCACTTT.

The chain has TRBV4-3 and TRBJ1-1; TRBD1 might be the D (5 bases). From germline, CDR1 is LGHNA and CDR2 YSLEER. The V gene lost 1 base and the J gene lost 1 base, with 10 bases spanning the gap. This CDR3 comprises 15 residues. The CDR3 region has the DNA TGCGCCAGCAGCCAAGTTACGAGGGGGAACACTGAAGCTTTCTTT. The encoded protein is CASSQVTRGNTEAFF.

A few counts support this clone. The chain is built from TRBV6-5 and TRBJ2-7; D is unclear. The V end was cut by 4 bases, the J end by 5 bases, with 3 bases between. The CDR3 has 10 residues. Germline lookup yields CDR1 MNHEY and CDR2 SVGAGI. The CDR3 DNA reads TGTGCCAGCAGTTGCGACGAGCAGTACTTC. Translated, it gives CASSCDEQYF.

The CDR3 sequence is CSARWDYGYTF. CDR3 bases: TGCAGTGCTAGATGGGACTATGGCTACACCTTC. This chain links TRBV20-1 with TRBJ1-2; D remains ambiguous. Germline CDR1 and CDR2: DFQATT and SNEGSKA (reference sequence). This CDR3 has 11 residues. Trimming removed 2 bases from V and 3 bases from J, with 4 bases in between.

The gene calls are TRBV7-8 and TRBJ2-2; maybe TRBD2 (6 bases). The CDR3 length is 19 residues. Trimming removed 5 bases from V and 4 bases from J, with 26 bases in between. CDR1 SGHVS and CDR2 FQNEAQ come from the germline V gene. The CDR3 coding sequence is TGTGCCAGCAGCCAACATACCCCAAAGGGACTCACCATCACCGGGGAGCTGTTTTTT. It yields the protein CASSQHTPKGLTITGELFF.

The chain couples TRBV7-2 to TRBJ2-7, with D maybe TRBD2 (5 bases). V dropped 5 bases and J dropped 6 bases, with 14 bases sitting between them. This CDR3 comprises 13 residues. CDR1 is SGHTA and CDR2 is FQGNSA in the germline V gene. Here the CDR3 DNA reads TGTGCCAGCAGCCCTGGGATTCGGGGCGAGCAGTACTTC. Residues: CASSPGIRGEQYF.

This chain joins TRBV29-1 and TRBJ2-5; D uncertain. CDR1 and CDR2 from the germline V gene are SQVTM and ANQGSEA. The CDR3 is made up of 12 amino acids. Trimming removed 5 bases at V and 4 bases at J, with 11 bases between. CDR3 loop: CSVTRVGETQYF. The CDR3 nucleotides are TGCAGCGTTACAAGGGTAGGAGAGACCCAGTACTTC.

The chain joins TRBV25-1 to TRBJ1-1; 10 bases map to TRBD1. Per the germline V gene, CDR1 is MGHDK and CDR2 is SYGVNS. Unmatched junction bases numbered 6, after V lost 4 bases and J lost 7 bases. The CDR3 contains 14 residues. The CDR3, as DNA: TGTGCCAGCAGTGTACCGGGACAGGGGAATGAAGCTTTCTTT. Its translation is CASSVPGQGNEAFF. The whole variable domain, filled in from reference TRBV25-1 and TRBJ1-1, reads EADIYQTPRYLVIGTGKKITLECSQTMGHDKMYWYQQDPGMELHLIHYSYGVNSTEKGDLSSESTVSRIRTEHFPLTLESARPSHTSQYLCASSVPGQGNEAFFGQGTRLTVV.

This clone was recorded only once. The genes are TRBV29-1 and TRBJ1-2; 8 positions agree with TRBD1. Germline CDR1 SQVTM, CDR2 ANQGSEA. V lost 7 bases to trimming and J lost 5 bases; unmatched junction nucleotides: 3. This CDR3 region has 11 residues. For the CDR3, the DNA is TGCAGCGCGACAGGGGAATATGGCTACACCTTC. Protein product: CSATGEYGYTF. The variable domain in full, completed from reference TRBV29-1 and TRBJ1-2, reads SAVISQKPSRDICQRGTSLTIQCQVDSQVTMMFWYRQQPGQSLTLIATANQGSEATYESGFVIDKFPISRPNLTFSTLTVSNMSPEDSSIYLCSATGEYGYTFGSGTRLTVV.

This chain uses TRBV7-9 with TRBJ1-2; D not resolved. The V end was cut by 5 bases, the J end by 4 bases, with 14 bases between. Germline CDR1 reads SEHNR; CDR2 reads FQNEAQ (reference sequence). The CDR3 length is 14 residues. In DNA form, the CDR3 reads TGTGCCAGCAGCGAGCCCGTGATCATCTATGGCTACACCTTC. This sequence encodes CASSEPVIIYGYTF.

The chain employs TRBV30 and TRBJ1-2, with D unclear. V shed 2 bases and J shed 7 bases, with 11 bases lying between them. Germline V CDR1 and CDR2: GTSNPN, SVGIG (reference sequence). CDR3 length: 12 residues. CDR3 nucleotides: TGTGCCTGGAGTTATCGCTATAGTGGCTACACCTTC. Amino acids: CAWSYRYSGYTF.

This clone was seen more than once but under ten times. This sequence joins TRBV7-2 and TRBJ2-7; 8 bases agree with TRBD2. J lost 4 bases, V lost 1 base, and 3 bases had no gene match. The CDR3 totals 14 residues. From germline, CDR1 is SGHTA and CDR2 FQGNSA. The CDR3 region has the DNA TGTGCCAGCAGCTTAGATGGCGGGGGGTACGAGCAGTACTTC. Residues: CASSLDGGGYEQYF. The full variable domain, completed using reference TRBV7-2 and TRBJ2-7, is GAGVSQSPSNKVTEKGKDVELRCDPISGHTALYWYRQSLGQGLEFLIYFQGNSAPDKSGLPSDRFSAERTGGSVSTLTIQRTQQEDSAVYLCASSLDGGGYEQYFGPGTRLTVT.